Given below is one T cell receptor (beta chain) in context. Its antigen is undetermined. The sample comes from a study of response to subunit inactivated influenza vaccine. General study points: That few new T cells are recruited by each seasonal influenza vaccination was the authors' suggestion.

TCRdb independently ran MiXCR on the RT-PCR reads; one entry per CDR3 protein. The sample holds hundreds of thousands of distinct CDR3 sequences, 10% to 15% seen once. V dropped 3 bases and J dropped 3 bases, with 9 bases sitting between them. The CDR3 runs 13 residues. Sequencing used PBMCs from blood, obtained on the day of vaccination. The clonotype comes from a man aged 45-65 years who received an inactivated influenza vaccine. The V and J genes are TRBV12-3 or TRBV12-4 and TRBJ2-7; tentatively, D is TRBD1 or TRBD2 (5 bases each). CDR3 in DNA: TGTGCCAGCAGTTTGGGGGAGCACTACGAGCAGTACTTC. Protein product: CASSLGEHYEQYF.